This T cell receptor beta chain was obtained from a study of shared clonotypes between healthy human individuals. About the research overall: Every donor yielded three CD4 naive, three CD4 memory, two CD8 naive and one CD8 memory plate. Findings and limits, study-wide: Larger estimated richness was generally seen in naive subsets than in memory subsets.

The CDR3 is 16 residues long. Each donor was a Caucasian adult residing in Nashville, Tennessee. A remark on this clone: The antigen remains unidentified.

Each cell subset's genomic DNA was divided evenly among several immunoSEQ plates. The data were produced by immunoSEQ multiplex PCR, yet TCRdb's version contains in-frame clones alone and is incomplete. Of around 1.1 million clones listed, 70% to 80% are singletons. This TCR was recovered from a man between 18 and 35 years old in good health. Some clones in this sample may be carry-over from other donors' samples. Sequencing was carried out using memory CD4+ T cells from PBMCs. Subset indicated: CD45RA-negative fraction. The chain links TRBV21-1 to TRBJ2-6. TRBV21-1 is labeled a pseudogene. The DNA for the CDR3 is TGTGCCAGCAGCAAAAAGGTTTACTCTGGGGCCAACGTCCTGACTTTC. As protein: CASSKKVYSGANVLTF.